This T cell receptor (beta chain) appears in the sequencing data of a study of response to subunit inactivated influenza vaccine. For this clonotype: Its target is unknown.

Study-wide points: Researchers suggested that each seasonal influenza vaccination recruits few new T cells.

TCRdb used MiXCR to reprocess the RT-PCR reads, holding one entry per CDR3 protein. Of more than 450,000 distinct CDR3 sequences listed, 7.5% to 8.5% were seen once; the top ten hold 13%. Germline CDR1 and CDR2: SGHTA and FQGNSA. The V gene end was trimmed by 8 bases and the J gene end by 1 base; junction bases not matched to a gene: 7. This CDR3 comprises 15 residues. This sample comprised PBMCs from blood, obtained less than 25 months after vaccination. This chain links TRBV7-2 with TRBJ2-3; the match to TRBD2 covers 9 bases. The TCR was taken from a man between 50 and 69 years old who received an inactivated influenza vaccine. CDR3 DNA: TGTGCCAGCCGACCAGCGGGAGGACGCACAGATACGCAGTATTTT. Protein sequence: CASRPAGGRTDTQYF.